This is a list of T cell receptor beta chains from one sample in a study of Graves' ophthalmopathy and Graves' hyperthyroidism. TCRdb used MiXCR to reprocess the multiplex PCR reads, holding one entry per CDR3 protein. The sample comprises about 410,000 distinct CDR3 sequences, approximately 16% of which are singletons, and 1.6% rests with the top ten. Sequencing was done on a sample of peripheral blood. These TCRs come from a woman under 30 with Graves' ophthalmopathy. The CDR3 runs from the conserved cysteine through the conserved F or W. The D gene is left open where the match is weak. Only part of the rows carry a size: once, few, many, or a class if the clone is expanded.

d_call: -
j_call: TRBJ2-5
v_call: TRBV7-2
clone_size: many
cdr3_nt: TGTGCCAGCAGCTTAGGCCCGGGACTCCAGGAGACCCAGTACTTC
cdr3_aa: CASSLGPGLQETQYF

d_call: TRBD1
j_call: TRBJ1-5
v_call: TRBV6-1
clone_size: many
cdr3_nt: TGTACCAGCAGCCCGAGACAGGGTCTAAATCAGCCCCAGCATTTT
cdr3_aa: CTSSPRQGLNQPQHF

d_call: -
j_call: TRBJ1-2
v_call: TRBV5-1
clone_size: -
cdr3_nt: TGCGCCAGCAGCCCGAGGGATGATGGCTACACCTTC
cdr3_aa: CASSPRDDGYTF

d_call: -
j_call: TRBJ2-7
v_call: TRBV6-4
clone_size: once
cdr3_nt: TGTGCCAGCAGTAAAAGGGACGGGAGAACCAACGAGCAGTACTTC
cdr3_aa: CASSKRDGRTNEQYF

d_call: TRBD1
j_call: TRBJ1-2
v_call: TRBV12-3/TRBV12-4
clone_size: many
cdr3_nt: TGTGCCAGCAGTCCCACCCCCGGGACAGTGAGTTCCTATGGCTACACCTTC
cdr3_aa: CASSPTPGTVSSYGYTF

d_call: -
j_call: TRBJ2-5
v_call: TRBV28
clone_size: -
cdr3_nt: TGTGCCAGCAGTTCCCCGATCTCGGGGTCACAAGAGACCCAGTACTTC
cdr3_aa: CASSSPISGSQETQYF

d_call: TRBD2
j_call: TRBJ2-5
v_call: TRBV28
clone_size: -
cdr3_nt: TGTGCCAGCAGTTCCCCCTTGACTAGCGGGAGATCCGAGACCCAGTACTTC
cdr3_aa: CASSSPLTSGRSETQYF

d_call: -
j_call: TRBJ2-7
v_call: TRBV12-3/TRBV12-4
clone_size: -
cdr3_nt: TGTGCCAGCAGTTCGACGCTTGCGGGGTACGAGCAGTACTTC
cdr3_aa: CASSSTLAGYEQYF

d_call: -
j_call: TRBJ1-6
v_call: TRBV12-3/TRBV12-4
clone_size: many
cdr3_nt: TGTGCCAGCAGTTTTCGTCCGGAAACCCCTGGGAATTCACCCCTCCACTTT
cdr3_aa: CASSFRPETPGNSPLHF

d_call: TRBD2
j_call: TRBJ2-7
v_call: TRBV6-1
clone_size: few
cdr3_nt: TGTGCCAGCTCGGCGACTAGCGGGTACGAGCAGTACTTC
cdr3_aa: CASSATSGYEQYF

d_call: -
j_call: TRBJ2-7
v_call: TRBV6-2/TRBV6-3
clone_size: many
cdr3_nt: TGTGCCAGCAGATGGGGACGGAGGAACTACGAGCAGTACTTC
cdr3_aa: CASRWGRRNYEQYF

d_call: TRBD1
j_call: TRBJ1-1
v_call: TRBV28
clone_size: many
cdr3_nt: TGTGCCAGCAGTCGACAGGGGGGCACTGGAGCTTTCTTT
cdr3_aa: CASSRQGGTGAFF

d_call: TRBD1
j_call: TRBJ1-1
v_call: TRBV6-5
clone_size: -
cdr3_nt: TGTGCCAGCAGTTACGCCCCCAGGACAGGCCACACTGAAGCTTTCTTT
cdr3_aa: CASSYAPRTGHTEAFF

d_call: TRBD2
j_call: TRBJ2-7
v_call: TRBV20-1
clone_size: many
cdr3_nt: TGCAGTGCTAGAGATGAAGCGAGCGGGGCCGAGCAGTACTTC
cdr3_aa: CSARDEASGAEQYF

d_call: -
j_call: TRBJ1-2
v_call: TRBV6-5
clone_size: many
cdr3_nt: TGTGCCAGCAGTTTTAACGGACTATATGGCTACACCTTC
cdr3_aa: CASSFNGLYGYTF

d_call: -
j_call: TRBJ2-5
v_call: TRBV20-1
clone_size: -
cdr3_nt: TGCAGTGCTAGAGATTTGCCAGGCGGGGAGACCCAGTACTTC
cdr3_aa: CSARDLPGGETQYF